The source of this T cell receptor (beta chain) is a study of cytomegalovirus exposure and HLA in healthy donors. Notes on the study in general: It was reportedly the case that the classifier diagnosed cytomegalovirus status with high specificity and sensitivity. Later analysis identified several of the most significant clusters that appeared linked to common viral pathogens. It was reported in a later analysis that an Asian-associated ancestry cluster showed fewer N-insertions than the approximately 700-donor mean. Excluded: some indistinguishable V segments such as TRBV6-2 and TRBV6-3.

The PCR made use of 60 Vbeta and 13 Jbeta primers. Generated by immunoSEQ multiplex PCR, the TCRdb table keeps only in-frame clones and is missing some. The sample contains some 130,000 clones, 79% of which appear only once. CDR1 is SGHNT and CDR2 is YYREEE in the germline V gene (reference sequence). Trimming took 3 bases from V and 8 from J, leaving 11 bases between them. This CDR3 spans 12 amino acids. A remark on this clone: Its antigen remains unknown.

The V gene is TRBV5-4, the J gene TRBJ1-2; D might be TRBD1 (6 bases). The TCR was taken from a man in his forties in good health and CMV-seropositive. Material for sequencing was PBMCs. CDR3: CASSSRTDGYTF. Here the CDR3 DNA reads TGTGCCAGCAGCTCGAGGACAGACGGCTACACCTTC.